This T cell receptor (beta chain) comes out of a study of PD-1 blockade in mismatch repair-deficient tumors. Study-level background: Patients had around twelve mismatch repair-deficient cancer types, all previously treated and progressing.

V lost 2 bases, J lost 10 bases, and 6 bases stayed unmatched. CDR1 is SGHDN and CDR2 is FVKESK in the germline V gene. This CDR3 contains 15 residues. The TCR-sequenced patients were three responders to pembrolizumab. Study results and caveats: Rapid post-treatment expansion, then contraction, generally preceding radiologic response, marked tumor-resident clones.

Notes on this clone: What it recognizes is unknown.

Only in-frame clones appear in the TCRdb table, and some are missing; sequencing was by immunoSEQ multiplex PCR. The sample holds about 18,000 clones, about 80% seen once. This chain connects TRBV14 to TRBJ1-4; 11 bases are shared with TRBD1. Sequenced material: PBMCs, taken less than 25 weeks after starting pembrolizumab. The source is an adult with mismatch repair-deficient cancer. The CDR3 sequence is CASSQPGQGVPKLFF. The DNA of the CDR3 is TGTGCCAGCAGCCAACCGGGACAGGGGGTCCCAAAACTGTTTTTT.